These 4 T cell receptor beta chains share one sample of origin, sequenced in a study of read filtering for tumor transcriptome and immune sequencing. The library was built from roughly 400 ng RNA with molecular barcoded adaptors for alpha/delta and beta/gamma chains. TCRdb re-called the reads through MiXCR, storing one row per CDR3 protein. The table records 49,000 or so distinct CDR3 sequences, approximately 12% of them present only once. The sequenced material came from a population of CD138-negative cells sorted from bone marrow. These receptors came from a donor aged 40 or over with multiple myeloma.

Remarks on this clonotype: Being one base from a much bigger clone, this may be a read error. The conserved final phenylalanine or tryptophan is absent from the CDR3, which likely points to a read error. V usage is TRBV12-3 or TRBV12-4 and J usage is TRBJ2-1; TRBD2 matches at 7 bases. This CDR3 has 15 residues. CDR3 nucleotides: TGTGCCAGCAATTTCGAAGCGGGATCCTACAATGGGCAGTTCTCC. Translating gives CASNFEAGSYNGQFS.

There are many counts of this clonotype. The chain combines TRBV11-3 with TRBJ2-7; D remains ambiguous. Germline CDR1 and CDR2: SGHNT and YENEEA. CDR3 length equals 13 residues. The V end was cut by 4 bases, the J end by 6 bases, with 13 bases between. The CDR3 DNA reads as TGTGCCAGCAGCTCCCAGTCTTTGAGCGAGCAGTACTTC. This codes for CASSSQSLSEQYF.

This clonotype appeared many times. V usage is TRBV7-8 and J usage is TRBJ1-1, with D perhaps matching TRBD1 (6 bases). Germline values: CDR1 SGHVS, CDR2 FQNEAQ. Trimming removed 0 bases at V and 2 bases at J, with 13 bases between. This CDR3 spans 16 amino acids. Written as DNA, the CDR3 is TGTGCCAGCAGCTTAGCCGGGACAAGGATAAACACTGAAGCTTTCTTT. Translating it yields CASSLAGTRINTEAFF.

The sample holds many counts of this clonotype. The DNA for the CDR3 is TGCGCCAGCAGCCAAGCCCGGCTGCTCCCCGGACTAGCGGGACCAGATACGCAGTATTTT. Amino acids: CASSQARLLPGLAGPDTQYF. The rearrangement uses TRBV4-1 and TRBJ2-3; 12 nucleotides agree with TRBD2. CDR3 length: 20 residues. Germline loops: CDR1 MGHRA, CDR2 YSYEKL. The V and J ends lost 1 base and 4 bases, in that order; junction bases with no gene match: 15.